This T cell receptor beta chain was sequenced for a study of identical twins. Via MiXCR, TCRdb re-called the 5' RACE reads, giving one row per CDR3 protein. The table has about 190,000 distinct CDR3 sequences, less than 20% seen once. CDR3 length: 12 amino acids. V was clipped by 9 bases and J by 8 bases; unmatched bases: 4. Germline V CDR1 and CDR2: MRHNA, SNTAGT. This clonotype counts as medium-sized. This sample was shared with a second study, whose subject was T cells expressing NK-cell markers. Turning to that study: Sorted CD3+CD56+NKG2C+, CD3+CD56+NKG2C- and CD3+CD56-NKG2C+ T-cell subsets were beta-chain profiled. Several donors' CD3+CD56-NKG2C+ cells were dominated by the same clonotypes.

The chain links TRBV6-4 to TRBJ2-1; 10 nucleotides match TRBD1. The specimen was CD8+ T cells sorted from blood. This TCR was recovered from a woman aged 18-29 years in good health. The CDR3: CASGQGEHEQFF. DNA of the CDR3: TGTGCCAGTGGACAGGGGGAGCATGAGCAGTTCTTC.